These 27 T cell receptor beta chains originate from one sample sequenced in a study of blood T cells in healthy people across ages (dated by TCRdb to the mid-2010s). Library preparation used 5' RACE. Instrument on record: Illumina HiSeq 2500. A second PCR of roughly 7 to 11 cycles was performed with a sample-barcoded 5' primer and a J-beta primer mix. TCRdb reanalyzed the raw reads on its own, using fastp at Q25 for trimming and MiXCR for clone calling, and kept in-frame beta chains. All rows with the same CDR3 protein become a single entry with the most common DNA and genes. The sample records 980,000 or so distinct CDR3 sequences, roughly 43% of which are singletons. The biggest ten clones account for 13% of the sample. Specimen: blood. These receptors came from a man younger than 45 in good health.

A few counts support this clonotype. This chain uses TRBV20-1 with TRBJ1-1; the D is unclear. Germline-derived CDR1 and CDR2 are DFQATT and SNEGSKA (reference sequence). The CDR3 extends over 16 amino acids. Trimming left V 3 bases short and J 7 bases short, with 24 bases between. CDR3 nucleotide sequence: TGCAGTGCTAGCTTCCCCTCAGGAGCCTACAGCTATGAAGCTTTCTTT. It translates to CSASFPSGAYSYEAFF.

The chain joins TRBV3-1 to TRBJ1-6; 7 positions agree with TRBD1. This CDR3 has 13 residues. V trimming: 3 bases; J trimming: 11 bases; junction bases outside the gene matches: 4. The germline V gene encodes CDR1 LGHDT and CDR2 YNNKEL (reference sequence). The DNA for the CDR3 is TGTGCCAGCAGCCAGGACAGGTCGGCACCCCTCCACTTT. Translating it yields CASSQDRSAPLHF.

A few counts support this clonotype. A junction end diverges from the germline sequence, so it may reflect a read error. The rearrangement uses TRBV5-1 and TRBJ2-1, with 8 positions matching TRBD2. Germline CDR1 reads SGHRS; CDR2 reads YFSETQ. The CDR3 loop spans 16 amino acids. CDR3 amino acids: CASSLAGRGGQDEQFF. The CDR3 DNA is TGCGCCAGTAGCTTGGCCGGTCGGGGGGGCCAGGATGAGCAGTTCTTC.

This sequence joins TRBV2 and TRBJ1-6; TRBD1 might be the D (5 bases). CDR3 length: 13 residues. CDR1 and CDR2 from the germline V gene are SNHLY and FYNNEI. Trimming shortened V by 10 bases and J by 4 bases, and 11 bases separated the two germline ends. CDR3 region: CATGTGYNSPLHF. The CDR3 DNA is TGTGCCACAGGGACGGGTTATAATTCACCCCTCCACTTT.

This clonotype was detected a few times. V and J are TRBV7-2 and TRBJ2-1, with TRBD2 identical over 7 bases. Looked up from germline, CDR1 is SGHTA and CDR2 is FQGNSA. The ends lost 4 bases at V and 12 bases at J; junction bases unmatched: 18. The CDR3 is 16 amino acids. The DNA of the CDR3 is TGTGCCAGCAGCTCCCTACTAGCGCAACCTGAAAGTAGGCAGTTCTTC. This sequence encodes CASSSLLAQPESRQFF.

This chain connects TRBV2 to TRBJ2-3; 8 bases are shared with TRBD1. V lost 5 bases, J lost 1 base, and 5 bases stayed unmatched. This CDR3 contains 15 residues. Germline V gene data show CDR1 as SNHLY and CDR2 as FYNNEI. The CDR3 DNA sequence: TGTGCCAGCAGTCGGACAGGGACTCGCACAGATACGCAGTATTTT. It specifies CASSRTGTRTDTQYF. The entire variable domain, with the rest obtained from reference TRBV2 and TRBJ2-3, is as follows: EPEVTQTPSHQVTQMGQEVILRCVPISNHLYFYWYRQILGQKVEFLVSFYNNEISEKSEIFDDQFSVERPDGSNFTLKIRSTKLEDSAMYFCASSRTGTRTDTQYFGPGTRLTVL.

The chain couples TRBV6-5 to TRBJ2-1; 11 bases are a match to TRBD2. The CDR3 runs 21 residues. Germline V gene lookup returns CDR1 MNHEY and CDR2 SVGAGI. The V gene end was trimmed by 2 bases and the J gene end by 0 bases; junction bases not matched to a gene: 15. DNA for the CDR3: TGTGCCAGCAGTTACCCCACCGGGACTAGCGGAATAAAAAGCTCCTACAATGAGCAGTTCTTC. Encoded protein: CASSYPTGTSGIKSSYNEQFF.

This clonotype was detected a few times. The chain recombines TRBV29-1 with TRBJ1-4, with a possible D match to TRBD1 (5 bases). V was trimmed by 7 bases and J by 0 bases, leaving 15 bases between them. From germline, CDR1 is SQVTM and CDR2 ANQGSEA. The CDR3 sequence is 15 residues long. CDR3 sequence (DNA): TGCAGCGCCCAGGGCGGGGGGGCAACTAATGAAAAACTGTTTTTT. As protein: CSAQGGGATNEKLFF.

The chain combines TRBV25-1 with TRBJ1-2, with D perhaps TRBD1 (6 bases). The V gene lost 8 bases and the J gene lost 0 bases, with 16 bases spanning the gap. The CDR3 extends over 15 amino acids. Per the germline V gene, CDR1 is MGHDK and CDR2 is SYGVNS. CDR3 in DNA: TGTGCCAGCTCTGGGGGGGGGCAACCTAACTATGGCTACACCTTC. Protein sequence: CASSGGGQPNYGYTF.

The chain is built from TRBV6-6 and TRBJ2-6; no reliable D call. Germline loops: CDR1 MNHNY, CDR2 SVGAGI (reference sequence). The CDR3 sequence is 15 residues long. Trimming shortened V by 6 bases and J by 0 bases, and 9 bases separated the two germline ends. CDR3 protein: CASSSFSSGANVLTF. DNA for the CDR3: TGTGCCAGCAGCTCTTTTAGCTCTGGGGCCAACGTCCTGACTTTC.

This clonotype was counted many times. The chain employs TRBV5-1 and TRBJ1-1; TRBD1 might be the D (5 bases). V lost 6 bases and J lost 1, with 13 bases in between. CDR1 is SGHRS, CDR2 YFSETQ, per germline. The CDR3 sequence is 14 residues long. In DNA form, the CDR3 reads TGCGCCAGCATTGGACCCGGGACGAACACTGAAGCTTTCTTT. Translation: CASIGPGTNTEAFF.

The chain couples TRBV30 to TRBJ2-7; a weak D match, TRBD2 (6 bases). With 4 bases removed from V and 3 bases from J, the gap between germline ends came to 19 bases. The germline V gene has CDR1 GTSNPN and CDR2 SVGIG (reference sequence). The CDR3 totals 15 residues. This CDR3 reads CAWNSPGGTLYEQYF. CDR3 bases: TGTGCCTGGAACTCTCCCGGGGGTACCCTCTACGAGCAGTACTTC. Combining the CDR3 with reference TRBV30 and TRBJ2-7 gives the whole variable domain SQTIHQWPATLVQPVGSPLSLECTVEGTSNPNLYWYRQAAGRGLQLLFYSVGIGQISSEVPQNLSASRPQDRQFILSSKKLLLSDSGFYLCAWNSPGGTLYEQYFGPGTRLTVT.

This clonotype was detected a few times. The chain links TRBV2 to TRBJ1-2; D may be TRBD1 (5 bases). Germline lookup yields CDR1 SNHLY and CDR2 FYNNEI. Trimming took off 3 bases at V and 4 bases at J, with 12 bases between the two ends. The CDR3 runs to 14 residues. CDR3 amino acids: CASSDRGFGYGYTF. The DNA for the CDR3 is TGTGCCAGCAGTGATCGGGGGTTCGGCTATGGCTACACCTTC.

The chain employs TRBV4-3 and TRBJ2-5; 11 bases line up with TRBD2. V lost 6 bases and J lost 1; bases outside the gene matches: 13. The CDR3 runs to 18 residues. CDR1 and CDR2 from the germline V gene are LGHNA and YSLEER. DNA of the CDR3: TGCGCCAGCAGTCTCGGGTACCTAGCGGGGGGATTCCAAGAGACCCAGTACTTC. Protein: CASSLGYLAGGFQETQYF.

DNA of the CDR3: TGCGCCAGCAGCCAAGAAGGGACAGTGAATTCACCCCTCCACTTT. This gives the protein CASSQEGTVNSPLHF. The J gene is TRBJ1-6, the V gene TRBV4-1; 7 bases are shared with TRBD1. V was clipped by 0 bases and J by 7 bases; unmatched bases: 3. Germline CDR1 MGHRA, CDR2 YSYEKL. This CDR3 has 15 amino acids.

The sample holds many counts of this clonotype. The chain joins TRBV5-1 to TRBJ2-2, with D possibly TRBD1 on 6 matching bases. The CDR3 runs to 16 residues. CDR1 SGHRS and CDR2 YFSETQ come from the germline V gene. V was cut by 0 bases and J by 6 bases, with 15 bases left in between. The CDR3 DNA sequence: TGCGCCAGCAGCTTGGTCGCAGGGGATGCCTCCGGGGAGCTGTTTTTT. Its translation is CASSLVAGDASGELFF.

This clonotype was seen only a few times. The CDR3 sequence: CASSNRGHFTEQYF. The CDR3 DNA reads TGTGCCAGCAGCAACAGGGGGCATTTTACCGAGCAGTACTTC. The chain carries TRBV7-2 and TRBJ2-7; 9 bases are a match to TRBD1. Germline-derived CDR1 and CDR2 are SGHTA and FQGNSA. The CDR3 is 14 residues long. J gave up 6 bases and V 5 bases, and 8 bases lay outside the gene matches. Variable domain in full (rest from reference TRBV7-2 and TRBJ2-7): GAGVSQSPSNKVTEKGKDVELRCDPISGHTALYWYRQSLGQGLEFLIYFQGNSAPDKSGLPSDRFSAERTGGSVSTLTIQRTQQEDSAVYLCASSNRGHFTEQYFGPGTRLTVT.

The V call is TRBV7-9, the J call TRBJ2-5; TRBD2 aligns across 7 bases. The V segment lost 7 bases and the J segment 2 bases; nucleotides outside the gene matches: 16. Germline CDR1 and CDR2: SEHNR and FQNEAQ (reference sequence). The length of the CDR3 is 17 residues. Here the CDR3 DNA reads TGTGCCAGCACCTTCCTCAAGAGCGGGGCGTCGCAAGAGACCCAGTACTTC. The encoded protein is CASTFLKSGASQETQYF.

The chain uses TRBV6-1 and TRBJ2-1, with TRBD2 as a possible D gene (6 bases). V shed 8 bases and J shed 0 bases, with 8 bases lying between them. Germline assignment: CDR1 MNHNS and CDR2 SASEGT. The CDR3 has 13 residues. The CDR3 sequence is CASGGASYNEQFF. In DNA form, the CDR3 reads TGTGCCAGCGGAGGGGCCTCCTACAATGAGCAGTTCTTC.

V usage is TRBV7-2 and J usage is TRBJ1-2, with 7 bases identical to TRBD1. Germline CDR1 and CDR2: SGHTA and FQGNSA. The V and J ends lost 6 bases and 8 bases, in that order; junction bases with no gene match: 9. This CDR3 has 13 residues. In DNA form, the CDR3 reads TGTGCCAGCAGGACAGGGAGAGCGGGCGGCTACACCTTC. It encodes CASRTGRAGGYTF.

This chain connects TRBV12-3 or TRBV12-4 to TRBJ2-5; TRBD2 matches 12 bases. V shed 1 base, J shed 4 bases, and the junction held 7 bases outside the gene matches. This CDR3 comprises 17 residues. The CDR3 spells CASSLVPLAGGRETQYF. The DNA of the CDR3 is TGTGCCAGCAGTTTAGTCCCACTAGCGGGGGGACGAGAGACCCAGTACTTC.

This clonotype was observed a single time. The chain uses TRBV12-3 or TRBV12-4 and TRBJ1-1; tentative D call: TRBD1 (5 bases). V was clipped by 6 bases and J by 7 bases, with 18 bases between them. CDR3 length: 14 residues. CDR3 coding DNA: TGTGCCAGCAGCCCCGGGGGTGGGAGGGGTGAAGCTTTCTTT. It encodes CASSPGGGRGEAFF.

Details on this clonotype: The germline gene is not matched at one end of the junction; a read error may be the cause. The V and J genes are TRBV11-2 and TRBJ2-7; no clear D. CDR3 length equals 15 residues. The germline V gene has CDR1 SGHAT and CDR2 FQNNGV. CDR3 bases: TGTGTCAGCAGCTTAGAAAAAGGAATCTCCTACGAGCAGTACTTC. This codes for CVSSLEKGISYEQYF.

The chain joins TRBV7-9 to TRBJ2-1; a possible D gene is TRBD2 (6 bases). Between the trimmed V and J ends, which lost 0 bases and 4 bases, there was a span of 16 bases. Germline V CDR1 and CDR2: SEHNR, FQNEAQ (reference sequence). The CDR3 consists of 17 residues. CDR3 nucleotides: TGTGCCAGCAGCTTAGCGGAGGGGCGCCCCTCATACAATGAGCAGTTCTTC. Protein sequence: CASSLAEGRPSYNEQFF.

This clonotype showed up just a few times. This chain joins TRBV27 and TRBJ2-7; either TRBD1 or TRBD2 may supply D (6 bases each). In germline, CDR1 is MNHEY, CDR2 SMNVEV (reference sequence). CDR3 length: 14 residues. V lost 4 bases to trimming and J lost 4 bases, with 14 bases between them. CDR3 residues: CASSSTGGQYEQYF. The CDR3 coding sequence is TGTGCCAGCAGTTCCACTGGGGGGCAATACGAGCAGTACTTC.

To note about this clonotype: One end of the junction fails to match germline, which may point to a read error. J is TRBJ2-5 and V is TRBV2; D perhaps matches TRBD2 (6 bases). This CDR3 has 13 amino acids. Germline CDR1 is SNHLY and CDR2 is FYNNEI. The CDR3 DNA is TGTGCCAGCAGCGCGGACTACCAAGGGACCCAGTACTTC. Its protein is CASSADYQGTQYF.

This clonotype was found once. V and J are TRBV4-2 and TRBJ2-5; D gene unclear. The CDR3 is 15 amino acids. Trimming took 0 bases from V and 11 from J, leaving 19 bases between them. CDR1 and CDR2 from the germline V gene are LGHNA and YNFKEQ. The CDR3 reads CASSQDRGVSGEQYF. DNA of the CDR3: TGTGCCAGCAGCCAAGATCGTGGAGTTTCTGGAGAGCAGTACTTC.